This TCR beta chain derives from a study of cytomegalovirus exposure and HLA in healthy donors. Study-level points and caveats: Clonal expansion was found to be greater in HLA-associated TCR beta chains than in equally common others in a later analysis.

The primer mix had 60 Vbeta and 13 Jbeta primers. Produced via immunoSEQ multiplex PCR; TCRdb's table is partial and in-frame only. The sample comprises 200,000 or so clones, around 73% of which are singletons, and about 3.8% rests with the top ten. This clone was detected only a few times. Its antigen is still unknown. The CDR3 runs 15 residues. This clonotype was sampled from a male donor in good health and CMV-seronegative. The specimen sequenced was PBMCs. The chain carries TRBV21-1 and TRBJ1-4; TRBD1 is the table's D call and was not checked against the DNA. TRBV21-1 is a pseudogene segment. The DNA of the CDR3 is TGTGCCAGCAGCACGCAGGGGCTCACGGATGAAAAACTGTTTTTT. Translation: CASSTQGLTDEKLFF.